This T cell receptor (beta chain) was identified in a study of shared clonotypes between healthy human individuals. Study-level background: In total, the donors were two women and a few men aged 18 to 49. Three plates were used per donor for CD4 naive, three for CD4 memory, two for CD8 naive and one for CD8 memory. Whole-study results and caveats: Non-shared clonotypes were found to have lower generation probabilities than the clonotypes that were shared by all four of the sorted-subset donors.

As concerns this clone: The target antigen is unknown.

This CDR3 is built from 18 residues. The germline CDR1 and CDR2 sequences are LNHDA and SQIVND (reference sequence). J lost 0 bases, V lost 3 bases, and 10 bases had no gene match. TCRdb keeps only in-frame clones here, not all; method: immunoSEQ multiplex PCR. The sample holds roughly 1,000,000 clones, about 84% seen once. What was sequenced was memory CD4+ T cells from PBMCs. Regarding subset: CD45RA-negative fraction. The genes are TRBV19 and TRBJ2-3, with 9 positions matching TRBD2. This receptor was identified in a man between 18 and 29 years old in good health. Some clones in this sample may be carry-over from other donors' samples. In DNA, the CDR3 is TGTGCCAGTAGTATCCCCCCGAGTAGCGGGAGAAGCACAGATACGCAGTATTTT. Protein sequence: CASSIPPSSGRSTDTQYF.